The 5 T cell receptor beta chains below all came from one sample that was sequenced in a study of cytomegalovirus exposure and HLA in healthy donors. The PCR ran on 60 Vbeta and 13 Jbeta primers. This table comes from immunoSEQ multiplex PCR, and its TCRdb copy is limited to in-frame clones, with some not included. The sample holds about 130,000 clones, 83% seen once. Sequences were obtained from PBMCs. Every receptor here comes from a girl aged 2-10 years in good health and CMV-seronegative.

This chain connects TRBV11-2 to TRBJ2-3; TRBD2 matches 9 bases. V was clipped by 2 bases and J by 2 bases; unmatched bases: 5. The CDR3 is made up of 16 amino acids. Per germline, CDR1 SGHAT and CDR2 FQNNGV. The CDR3 region has the DNA TGTGCCAGCAGCTTATCGGGACTAGCTGTCACAGATACGCAGTATTTT. Protein product: CASSLSGLAVTDTQYF.

V gene TRBV5-6 combines with J gene TRBJ1-2; a possible D gene is TRBD1 (6 bases). V shed 3 bases and J shed 5 bases, with 17 bases lying between them. CDR3 length equals 15 residues. The germline V gene has CDR1 SGHDT and CDR2 YYEEEE. This CDR3 is CASSSGTHDIYGYTF. The CDR3 coding sequence is TGTGCCAGCAGCTCCGGGACACATGACATATATGGCTACACCTTC.

The J gene is TRBJ2-5, the V gene TRBV7-2; D perhaps matches TRBD2 (5 bases). With 4 bases removed from V and 10 bases from J, the gap between germline ends came to 13 bases. Germline CDR1 is SGHTA and CDR2 is FQGNSA. The CDR3 consists of 12 residues. The CDR3 loop is CASSSGLVFQYF. The CDR3 nucleotides are TGTGCCAGCAGCTCCGGACTTGTTTTCCAGTACTTC.

The gene calls are TRBV30 and TRBJ2-2; D may be TRBD2 (5 bases). The length of the CDR3 is 15 residues. Germline V gene data show CDR1 as GTSNPN and CDR2 as SVGIG (reference sequence). Trimming pared 1 base from V and 1 base from J, leaving 10 bases between. CDR3 sequence: CAWSGTSLNTGELFF. CDR3 nucleotide sequence: TGTGCCTGGAGTGGCACTAGTTTGAACACCGGGGAGCTGTTTTTT.

V usage is TRBV5-1 and J usage is TRBJ1-6; D remains unclear. The V end was cut by 2 bases, the J end by 10 bases, with 16 bases between. Germline CDR1 and CDR2: SGHRS and YFSETQ. This CDR3 has 15 amino acids. The CDR3 nucleotides read TGCGCCAGCAGCTTAACCGACGGGTTTAACTCACCCCTCCACTTT. Its translation is CASSLTDGFNSPLHF.